These 26 T cell receptor beta chains originate from one sample sequenced in a study of CD8 T cells in ankylosing spondylitis. TCRdb analysed the 5' RACE reads with MiXCR anew, one entry per CDR3 protein. The sample contains some 220,000 distinct CDR3 sequences, approximately 8% of which appear only once. Material: blood, either unsorted or a sorted T cell fraction (not recorded which). The receptor source for this set is a female donor with ankylosing spondylitis or in good health (not recorded which).

This clonotype has at least ten counts. J is TRBJ2-2 and V is TRBV5-1; D is unresolved. Germline V gene data show CDR1 as SGHRS and CDR2 as YFSETQ. Deletions cut 0 bases from V and 0 bases from J, with 3 bases between. This CDR3 is 14 amino acids long. The CDR3 nucleotides are TGCGCCAGCAGCTTGGTCGCGAACACCGGGGAGCTGTTTTTT. This sequence encodes CASSLVANTGELFF.

On this clonotype: This may be a read error, as it is one base from a much larger clone. The chain uses TRBV5-1 and TRBJ2-7; D is unclear. Germline CDR1 is SGHRS and CDR2 is YFSETQ. This CDR3 has 14 residues. V lost 4 bases to trimming and J lost 2 bases, with 13 bases between them. CDR3 in DNA: TGCGCCAGCAGCATGACACGTGGAACCTACGAGCAGTACTTC. This encodes CASSMTRGTYEQYF.

On this clonotype itself: Just one base apart from a much larger clone, this may be a read error. V usage is TRBV3-1 and J usage is TRBJ1-2; a possible D gene is TRBD1 (5 bases). Germline CDR1 and CDR2: LGHDT and YNNKEL (reference sequence). The CDR3 consists of 14 residues. Here the CDR3 DNA reads TGTGCCAGCAGCCAAGATTGGAGGGGCGGTGGCCACACCTTC. Translating gives CASSQDWRGGGHTF.

This clonotype was recorded many times. The chain is built from TRBV18 and TRBJ1-1; maybe TRBD1 (6 bases). This CDR3 is 15 amino acids long. Trimming pared 1 base from V and 8 bases from J, leaving 17 bases between. The germline V gene has CDR1 KGHSH and CDR2 LQKENI. Written as DNA, the CDR3 is TGTGCCAGCTCACCACAACAGGGCGGCAACAACGAAGCTTTCTTT. Its protein product is CASSPQQGGNNEAFF.

This clonotype has at least ten counts. J is TRBJ1-3 and V is TRBV20-1, with D maybe TRBD1 (5 bases). Trimming removed 0 bases at V and 3 bases at J, with 21 bases between. CDR1 DFQATT and CDR2 SNEGSKA come from the germline V gene (reference sequence). This CDR3 has 18 residues. In nucleotides, the CDR3 is TGCAGTGCTAGAGATTGGGCAGGGACGTCGCTCTTTGGAAACACCATATATTTT. Amino acids: CSARDWAGTSLFGNTIYF.

The chain uses TRBV7-2 and TRBJ2-3, with no clear D. CDR1 is SGHTA, CDR2 FQGNSA, per germline. This CDR3 has 13 residues. V lost 3 bases and J lost 5, with 9 bases in between. The CDR3 DNA sequence: TGTGCCAGCAGCTTGATTTCTGTAGATACGCAGTATTTT. Translated: CASSLISVDTQYF.

This clonotype came up a few times. The chain recombines TRBV7-9 with TRBJ2-1; D call uncertain. CDR3 length: 16 residues. The germline gives CDR1 SEHNR, CDR2 FQNEAQ (reference sequence). Deletions cut 1 base from V and 5 bases from J, with 15 bases between. Written as DNA, the CDR3 is TGTGCCAGCAGCTTAGTCGGGCGGACGGATAACAATGAGCAGTTCTTC. Translated, it gives CASSLVGRTDNNEQFF.

This chain connects TRBV20-1 to TRBJ2-1; TRBD2 matches 14 bases. V shed 6 bases and J 6 bases; nucleotides not matched to a gene: 13. CDR1 and CDR2 (germline): DFQATT, SNEGSKA (reference sequence). The CDR3 loop spans 17 amino acids. The CDR3 DNA reads TGCAGTGCATCCGGGACTAGCGGGAGATCCCCCGGCAATGAGCAGTTCTTC. This sequence encodes CSASGTSGRSPGNEQFF.

This clonotype was picked up many times. The rearrangement links TRBV6-2 or TRBV6-3 to TRBJ2-3; 8 positions agree with TRBD2. Trimming removed 6 bases from V and 1 base from J; junction bases left unmatched: 3. The germline gives CDR1 MNHEY, CDR2 SVGEGT. This CDR3 spans 14 amino acids. CDR3 residues: CASRMREGTDTQYF. CDR3 bases: TGTGCCAGCAGAATGCGGGAGGGCACAGATACGCAGTATTTT.

This clonotype was recorded only once. The junction and the germline gene differ at one end; a read error may be behind it. The chain carries TRBV24-1 and TRBJ2-7; 9 nucleotides match TRBD1. Germline lookup yields CDR1 KGHDR and CDR2 SFDVKD. CDR3 length equals 14 residues. The CDR3 DNA reads as TGTACCACCTCTTTGACAGGGGGTGTAAACGAGCAGTACTTC. Amino acids: CTTSLTGGVNEQYF.

This clonotype was seen ten or more times. The chain carries TRBV28 and TRBJ1-4; 7 bases are shared with TRBD1. The CDR3 has 15 amino acids. In germline, CDR1 is MDHEN, CDR2 SYDVKM. The junction had 6 bases not matched to a gene; V was cut back by 5 bases and J by 3 bases. The chain's CDR3 is CASSTQGDANEKLFF. The CDR3 DNA follows: TGTGCCAGCAGTACCCAGGGGGACGCTAATGAAAAACTGTTTTTT.

This clonotype was seen many times. This rearrangement joins TRBV7-2 to TRBJ1-1; TRBD1 might be the D (5 bases). The CDR3 loop spans 14 amino acids. V lost 1 base to trimming and J lost 6 bases, with 12 bases between them. CDR1 is SGHTA, CDR2 FQGNSA, per germline. CDR3 sequence: CASSLVPQGSEAFF. In DNA form, the CDR3 reads TGTGCCAGCAGCTTAGTTCCCCAGGGCTCTGAAGCTTTCTTT.

This clonotype was seen ten or more times. CDR3 DNA sequence: TGTGCCATCAGTGAGCCTGGTAATGAGCAGTTCTTC. This codes for CAISEPGNEQFF. This sequence joins TRBV10-3 and TRBJ2-1, with D hard to call. V was trimmed by 2 bases and J by 7 bases, leaving 6 bases between them. Germline values: CDR1 ENHRY, CDR2 SYGVKD. The CDR3 sequence is 12 residues long.

This clonotype was seen at least ten times. This chain joins TRBV4-1 and TRBJ1-1; 8 bases map to TRBD1. CDR1 and CDR2 (germline): MGHRA, YSYEKL. This CDR3 comprises 14 residues. Trimming cost V 7 bases and J 4 bases; bases outside gene matches: 8. In DNA, the CDR3 is TGCGCCAGCACCAGGGGGCTTCTCGGCACTGAAGCTTTCTTT. Protein sequence: CASTRGLLGTEAFF.

This clonotype appeared many times. The CDR3 protein is CASSLTSGSSNEQFF. CDR3 sequence (DNA): TGTGCCAGCAGCCTTACTAGCGGGAGCAGCAATGAGCAGTTCTTC. The V gene is TRBV7-9, the J gene TRBJ2-1; TRBD2 agrees at 11 bases. J lost 6 bases, V lost 5 bases, and 6 bases had no gene match. The CDR3 loop spans 15 amino acids. Germline CDR1 SEHNR, CDR2 FQNEAQ (reference sequence).

This clonotype came up many times. This chain connects TRBV5-1 to TRBJ2-5; TRBD1 matches at 7 bases. V shed 2 bases, J shed 4 bases, and the junction held 5 bases outside the gene matches. The CDR3 length is 14 residues. The V gene's germline CDR1 is SGHRS and CDR2 YFSETQ. The CDR3 here is CASSFTGEGETQYF. In DNA, the CDR3 is TGCGCCAGCAGCTTCACAGGGGAAGGAGAGACCCAGTACTTC.

This clonotype was counted only a few times. The chain links TRBV6-2 or TRBV6-3 to TRBJ2-1, with D perhaps TRBD2 (5 bases). Trimming pared 4 bases from V and 15 bases from J, leaving 13 bases between. Germline CDR1 is MNHEY and CDR2 is SVGEGT. The CDR3 sequence is 11 residues long. The CDR3 region has the DNA TGTGCCAGCAGTTCCCCCGGGGTTCTGTTCTTC. It is translated as CASSSPGVLFF.

At least ten counts were recorded for this clonotype. The rearrangement uses TRBV28 and TRBJ2-1; the D gene is possibly TRBD2 (6 bases). This CDR3 contains 15 residues. V lost 7 bases and J lost 0, with 13 bases in between. CDR1 and CDR2 from the germline V gene are MDHEN and SYDVKM. This CDR3 reads CASIRMGGSYNEQFF. The CDR3 region has the DNA TGTGCCAGCATCCGCATGGGGGGCTCCTACAATGAGCAGTTCTTC. Full variable domain (rest looked up from reference TRBV28 and TRBJ2-1): DVKVTQSSRYLVKRTGEKVFLECVQDMDHENMFWYRQDPGLGLRLIYFSYDVKMKEKGDIPEGYSVSREKKERFSLILESASTNQTSMYLCASIRMGGSYNEQFFGPGTRLTVL.

This clonotype was seen many times. This chain connects TRBV6-2 or TRBV6-3 to TRBJ2-5, with a weak D call TRBD1 (6 bases). The CDR3 spans 17 residues. The germline CDR1 and CDR2 sequences are MNHEY and SVGEGT. Trimming took off 6 bases at V and 3 bases at J, with 23 bases between the two ends. This CDR3 reads CASSLGTRRLREETQYF. CDR3 DNA sequence: TGTGCCAGCAGCTTAGGGACAAGGCGGCTCCGGGAAGAGACCCAGTACTTC.

This clonotype was recorded many times. The V gene is TRBV12-3 or TRBV12-4, the J gene TRBJ2-3, with 9 bases lining up with TRBD2. V lost 6 bases and J lost 4; bases outside the gene matches: 11. The CDR3 is 16 residues long. CDR3 sequence reads: CASSPLSGRGADTQYF. The CDR3 DNA reads as TGTGCCAGCAGCCCTCTTAGCGGGAGAGGGGCAGATACGCAGTATTTT.

The V and J genes are TRBV20-1 and TRBJ2-3; perhaps TRBD2 as D (5 bases). The germline V gene encodes CDR1 DFQATT and CDR2 SNEGSKA (reference sequence). V lost 3 bases and J 5 bases, leaving 12 bases between the germline ends. There are 13 residues in the CDR3. The CDR3 DNA reads TGCAGTGCTAGTCACGGAGAGGGAGATACGCAGTATTTT. Protein: CSASHGEGDTQYF.

The genes are TRBV20-1 and TRBJ1-2; 7 nucleotides match TRBD1. From germline, CDR1 is DFQATT and CDR2 SNEGSKA (reference sequence). V was pared by 3 bases and J by 8 bases, with 6 bases of the junction left unmatched. CDR3 length: 12 amino acids. The CDR3, as DNA: TGCAGTGCTAGCCGACAGGGAAGCGGCTACACCTTC. It specifies CSASRQGSGYTF.

This rearrangement joins TRBV7-9 to TRBJ1-1; 7 bases map to TRBD1. Germline CDR1 SEHNR, CDR2 FQNEAQ (reference sequence). V was clipped by 5 bases and J by 6 bases; unmatched bases: 15. CDR3 length: 16 amino acids. The CDR3 DNA is TGTGCCAGCAGCCCGGCGGAGACAGGGAGAGCCCCTGAAGCTTTCTTT. Its translation: CASSPAETGRAPEAFF.

This clonotype was observed at least ten times. The gene calls are TRBV5-1 and TRBJ2-1; 10 bases agree with TRBD2. V gave up 0 bases and J gave up 3 bases; unmatched junction bases: 6. Germline CDR1 is SGHRS and CDR2 is YFSETQ. The length of the CDR3 is 17 residues. CDR3: CASSLESGRAFYNEQFF. The CDR3 DNA reads as TGCGCCAGCAGCTTGGAAAGCGGGAGGGCCTTCTACAATGAGCAGTTCTTC.

At least ten counts were recorded for this clonotype. This chain joins TRBV6-2 or TRBV6-3 and TRBJ2-1; 9 positions match TRBD2. Germline V lookup: CDR1 MNHEY, CDR2 SVGEGT. V lost 5 bases, J lost 0 bases, and 5 bases stayed unmatched. This CDR3 spans 16 amino acids. DNA for the CDR3: TGTGCCAGCAGTCCCCTAGCGGGGCGCTCCTACAATGAGCAGTTCTTC. Protein: CASSPLAGRSYNEQFF.

This clonotype showed up many times. V gene TRBV4-3 combines with J gene TRBJ2-5, with a tentative D call TRBD2 (5 bases). Germline V gene lookup returns CDR1 LGHNA and CDR2 YSLEER. Trimming removed 0 bases at V and 4 bases at J, with 9 bases between. The CDR3 loop spans 14 amino acids. CDR3 DNA: TGCGCCAGCAGCCAAGAAATACGGGGAGAGACCCAGTACTTC. Translating gives CASSQEIRGETQYF.